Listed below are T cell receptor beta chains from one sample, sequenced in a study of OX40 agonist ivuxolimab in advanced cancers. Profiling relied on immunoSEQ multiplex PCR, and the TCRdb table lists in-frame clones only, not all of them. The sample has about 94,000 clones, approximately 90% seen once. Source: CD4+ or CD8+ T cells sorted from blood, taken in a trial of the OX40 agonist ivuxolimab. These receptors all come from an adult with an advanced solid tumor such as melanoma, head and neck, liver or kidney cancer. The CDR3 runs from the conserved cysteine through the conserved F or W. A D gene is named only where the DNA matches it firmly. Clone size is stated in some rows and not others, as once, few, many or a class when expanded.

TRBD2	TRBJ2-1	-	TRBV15	TGTGCCACCAGCAGAGGCCTTGGACTAGCGGGAGGGCAAGGTGAGCAGTTCTTC	CATSRGLGLAGGQGEQFF
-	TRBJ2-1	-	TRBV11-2	TGTGCCAGCAGCCCCCGGCTGGGGGGATACAATGAGCAGTTCTTC	CASSPRLGGYNEQFF
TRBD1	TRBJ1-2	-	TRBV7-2	TGTGCCAGCAGCAGGGGCGACAGGGAGGTATGGGGCTACACCTTC	CASSRGDREVWGYTF
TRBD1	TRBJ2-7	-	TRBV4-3	TGCGCCAGCAGCCTCGGGACAGGGGCCTACGAGCAGTACTTC	CASSLGTGAYEQYF
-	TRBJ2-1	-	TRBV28	TGTGCCAGCAGTTCCCGGGACGCCAGCTCCTACAATGAGCAGTTCTTC	CASSSRDASSYNEQFF
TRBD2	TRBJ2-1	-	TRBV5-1	TGCGCCAGCAGCTTGGCTCCTAGCGGAGCGCAACGGAATGAGCAGTTCTTC	CASSLAPSGAQRNEQFF
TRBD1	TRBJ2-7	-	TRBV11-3	TGTGCCAGCAGCTTTCAGGGGGCCTACGAGCAGTACTTC	CASSFQGAYEQYF
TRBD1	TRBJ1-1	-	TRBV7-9	TGTGCCAGCAGCTTAGGGACAGGGGGCGCGGGGAACACTGAAGCTTTCTTT	CASSLGTGGAGNTEAFF
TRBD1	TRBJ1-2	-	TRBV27	TGTGCCAGCAGTACAATGGACAGGGCTTCCCTTAACTATGGCTACACCTTC	CASSTMDRASLNYGYTF
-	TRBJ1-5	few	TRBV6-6	TGTGCCAGCAGTTACAGGGATCAGCCCCAGCATTTT	CASSYRDQPQHF
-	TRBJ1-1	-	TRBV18	TGTGCCAGCTCACCTGCAGGGGATTACACTGAAGCTTTCTTT	CASSPAGDYTEAFF
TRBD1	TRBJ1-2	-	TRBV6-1	TGTGCCAGCAGTGGACAGGGGTACGATGGCTACACCTTC	CASSGQGYDGYTF
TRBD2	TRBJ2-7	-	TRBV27	TGTGCCAGCCGCGGACTAGCGGGGGGAATCGAGCAGTACTTC	CASRGLAGGIEQYF
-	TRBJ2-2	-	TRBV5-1	TGCGCCAGCAGCTTGCCCGGAGGCCTAGGCGCCGGGGAGCTGTTTTTT	CASSLPGGLGAGELFF
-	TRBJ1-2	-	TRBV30	TGTGCCTGGACCAAAACAGGGTATGGCTACACCTTC	CAWTKTGYGYTF
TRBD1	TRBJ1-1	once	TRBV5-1	TGCGCCAGCAGCTCCGGACAGGGGGCCCGGAACACTGAAGCTTTCTTT	CASSSGQGARNTEAFF
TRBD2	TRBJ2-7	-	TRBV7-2	TGTGCCAGCAGCTTAGCGGGGACTAGCGGGCTCCTGGAGCAGTACTTC	CASSLAGTSGLLEQYF
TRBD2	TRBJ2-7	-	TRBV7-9	TGTGCCAGCAGGATTCTAGCGGGTGTCGGGCACGAGCAGTACTTC	CASRILAGVGHEQYF
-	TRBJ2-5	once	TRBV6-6	TGTGCCAGCAGTTATTTCGAGGACAGAGAAGAGACCCAGTACTTC	CASSYFEDREETQYF
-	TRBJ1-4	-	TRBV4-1	TGCGCCAGCAGCCAAGTTAGGGGGAGGGTAACTAATGAAAAACTGTTTTTT	CASSQVRGRVTNEKLFF